This TCR beta chain derives from a study of control samples from healthy donors and cancer patients. This clone was recorded once. Only in-frame clones appear in the TCRdb table, and some are missing; sequencing was by immunoSEQ multiplex PCR. The table lists more than 100,000 clones, more than 85% of them singletons. The CDR3 is 13 residues long. Germline V gene data show CDR1 as SGHRS and CDR2 as YFSETQ. V was shortened by 2 bases and J by 5 bases, with 8 bases between the two germline ends. Source material: PBMCs. The chain joins TRBV5-1 to TRBJ2-1, with D unresolved. The clonotype was recovered from a man aged 60-69 years with lung cancer. CDR3 sequence: CASSFLQDNEQFF. As DNA, the CDR3 is TGCGCCAGCAGCTTCCTACAAGACAATGAGCAGTTCTTC.